This section outlines one T cell receptor beta chain sequence together with its context. These data come from a study of blood T cell repertoires in COVID-19. For the study at large: Material from acute and convalescent COVID-19 was sourced from the United States, Italy and Spain. The cDNA or gDNA used as material had been derived from T cells, B-cell-depleted T cells, or PBMCs.

Original data processing: Estimation of nucleated cell counts was performed using reference gene primer amplification. Only in-frame clones appear in the TCRdb table, and some are missing; sequencing was by immunoSEQ multiplex PCR. V and J calls and clone size are those listed in that table; D and trimming were worked out from the DNA. The sample shows 73,000 or so clones, about nine tenths of them seen only once. The sample consisted of peripheral blood. The source of this sequence is a human donor with active COVID-19. The donor label of this sample is uncertain.

The CDR3 loop reads CASSPKDRNRYGYTF. In DNA, the CDR3 is TGTGCCAGCAGCCCCAAAGACAGAAATCGCTATGGCTACACCTTC. This chain links TRBV5-6 with TRBJ1-2; possibly TRBD1 for D (5 bases). Germline V gene sequence: CDR1 SGHDT, CDR2 YYEEEE. The ends were cut back, 4 bases at V and 4 bases at J, with 17 bases in the middle. The CDR3 consists of 15 residues. The full variable domain, rest sourced from reference TRBV5-6 and TRBJ1-2, is DAGVTQSPTHLIKTRGQQVTLRCSPKSGHDTVSWYQQALGQGPQFIFQYYEEEERQRGNFPDRFSGHQFPNYSSELNVNALLLGDSALYLCASSPKDRNRYGYTFGSGTRLTVV.